This T cell receptor beta chain derives from a study of blood T cell repertoires in COVID-19. Turning to the study itself: PBMCs, B-cell-depleted T cells, or T cells provided the cDNA or gDNA that made up the material.

This CDR3 contains 13 residues. Per the germline V gene, CDR1 is MNHEY and CDR2 is SVGAGI. Between the trimmed V and J ends, which lost 10 bases and 3 bases, there was a span of 13 bases. How the authors handled the data: Reference gene primer amplification yielded estimated nucleated cell counts. Sequencing used immunoSEQ multiplex PCR; TCRdb keeps in-frame clones, though not all of them. The V and J calls and clone size come from that table; D and trimming were worked out from the DNA. The profile shows about 310,000 clones, 85% to 90% of them singletons. Enrolment of Seattle patients took place during active infection, and they were followed longitudinally.

The chain has TRBV6-5 and TRBJ1-5; possible D gene TRBD1, 5 bases. The sequence came from a woman aged 40 to 50 with COVID-19, enrolled during active disease. Sequenced material: peripheral blood. DNA of the CDR3: TGTGCCACCCAAGGGGACTCCAATCAGCCCCAGCATTTT. Encoded protein: CATQGDSNQPQHF.